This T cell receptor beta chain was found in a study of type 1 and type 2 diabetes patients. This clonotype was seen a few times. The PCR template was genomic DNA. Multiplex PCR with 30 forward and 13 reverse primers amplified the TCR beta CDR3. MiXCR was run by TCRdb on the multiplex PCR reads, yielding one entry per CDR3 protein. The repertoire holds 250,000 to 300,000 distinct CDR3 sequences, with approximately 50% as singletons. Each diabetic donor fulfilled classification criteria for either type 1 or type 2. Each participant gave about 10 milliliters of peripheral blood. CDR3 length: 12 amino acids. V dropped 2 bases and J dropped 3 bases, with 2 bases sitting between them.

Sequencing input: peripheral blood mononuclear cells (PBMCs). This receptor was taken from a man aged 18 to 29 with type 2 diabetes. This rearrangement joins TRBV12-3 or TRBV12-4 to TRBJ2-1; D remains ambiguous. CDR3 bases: TGTGCCAGCAGTTTAATCTACAATGAGCAGTTCTTC. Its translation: CASSLIYNEQFF.